This T cell receptor (beta chain) derives from a study of cytomegalovirus exposure and HLA in healthy donors. Germline V CDR1 and CDR2: LGHNT, FRNRAP. The CDR3 spans 16 residues. The junction had 11 bases not matched to a gene; V was cut back by 7 bases and J by 2 bases. The PCR had 60 Vbeta and 13 Jbeta primers. Sequenced by immunoSEQ multiplex PCR; TCRdb stores in-frame clones only, minus some. The sample holds 100,000 to 150,000 clones; 60% to 80% are singletons and the top ten take roughly 7.2%. Material: PBMCs. This chain uses TRBV12-5 with TRBJ2-1, with 7 bases fitting TRBD2. This receptor was identified in a male donor in good health and CMV-seronegative. Written as DNA, the CDR3 is TGTGCTAGTGCCTCAGCGGGGAGGGCCCCCTACAATGAGCAGTTCTTC. Encoded protein: CASASAGRAPYNEQFF.